This T cell receptor beta chain was found in a study of radiation and T cells in renal cell carcinoma. Whole-study findings and limits: Without pretreatment biopsies, baseline tumor clonotype presence was undetermined.

The time point here: blood 4 weeks post-SBRT, at nephrectomy. Treatment: 15 Gy SBRT to primary tumor, nephrectomy 4 weeks later. Nephrectomy followed 15 Gy stereotactic body radiation by 4 weeks. Sequencing used immunoSEQ multiplex PCR; TCRdb keeps in-frame clones, though not all of them. The sample shows just over 95,000 clones, more than 65% of them seen only once. Notes on this clone: Its cognate antigen is unknown.

Germline V gene sequence: CDR1 MDHEN, CDR2 SYDVKM. The CDR3 totals 15 residues. The ends were cut back, 6 bases at V and 5 bases at J, with 19 bases in the middle. The input for sequencing was blood, taken from a patient whose treatment included radiotherapy and nephrectomy. The chain employs TRBV28 and TRBJ2-5; tentatively, D is TRBD2 (7 bases). The receptor's source is a man in his fifties or sixties with renal cell carcinoma. The CDR3 region has the DNA TGTGCCAGCAGCCCCGGGGAGGGGGTAAGGGAGACCCAGTACTTC. Amino acids: CASSPGEGVRETQYF.